This T cell receptor beta chain is from a study of identical twins (dated by TCRdb to 2016 to 2018). About the investigation overall: To test whether fetal clonotypes persist, this study deep-sequenced TCR alpha and beta repertoires from monozygotic twins, from unrelated adults of various ages, and from cord blood. Replicate twin experiments were performed at different times using different library preparation protocols to rule out contamination.

For this clonotype: Its target antigen remains unknown. No base quality values were provided; no much bigger clone lies one nucleotide off.

Every donor was a healthy Caucasian. Overall study results and their limits: A weaker excess of twin sharing was found in beta out-of-frame sequences because the signal-to-noise ratio was lowered by fewer shared sequences. Invariant T cells such as MAIT and iNKT could partly confound zero-insertion analyses, although diverse VJ usage argued against such confounding for most clonotypes. Abundant cord blood beta clonotypes carried fewer insertions; young adult naive repertoires showed a weaker similar trend, while memory repertoires showed none. Conclusions relied on cross-sectional statistical analysis, since the same donors could not be followed over many years. Compared with coincidental sharing between unrelated individuals, out-of-frame TCR alpha sequences shared between twins showed an excess of sequences with low generation probability. Recombination models systematically underestimated out-of-frame TCR alpha sharing in monozygotic twins but agreed with sharing between unrelated individuals.

The germline V gene supplies CDR1 MGHRA and CDR2 YSYEKL. The CDR3 contains 16 residues, cysteine and phenylalanine counted. The read is trimmed to its CDR3 DNA, 48 bases read in frame from base 1. V is trimmed back by 6 bases and J by 5 bases, and the junction contains 9 bases that no gene match accounts for. The method behind the library was 5' RACE. TCRdb names Illumina HiSeq 2000 as the instrument used. A universal primer binding site was introduced by template switching, and a unique molecular identifier was present in the final cDNA, enabling accurate counting of TCR cDNA molecules. Specific primers in the conserved constant-segment region were used to synthesize first-strand cDNA for TCR alpha and beta chains. To control for contamination, every cDNA library carried two barcodes: a SMART-Mk sample barcode plus Illumina barcodes. TruSeq adapter sequences along with Illumina sample barcodes were introduced in two successive PCR steps. Sequencing of the TCR alpha and beta cDNA libraries was done on the Illumina HiSeq platform using custom primers. Per the authors' processing: MiGEC processed the raw reads to extract unique molecular identifiers, while MiXCR was used to determine the CDR3 positions. Recombination models were inferred per individual with the repgenHMM and IGoR tools using an EM algorithm. Shared clonotypes were analyzed with the tcR package in R, and sharing was normalized by the product of cloneset sizes. Out-of-frame nonproductive sequences were analyzed to study raw recombination free of thymic and clonal selection effects. TCRdb redid the processing of the public reads, applying fastp at Q25 and MiXCR, and retained in-frame beta chains. Rows matching on CDR3 protein sequence are summarized as one entry with the most common DNA and genes. These V and J calls derive from TCRdb rather than the authors' analysis. Here the sample has some 1,600,000 distinct CDR3 sequences; less than 35% occur a single time. The ten largest clonotypes hold under 0.35% of the sample.

This clonotype originated in a newborn girl in good health. Material: cord blood. The chain links TRBV4-1 with TRBJ2-5, with 13 bases in between that match TRBD2. The DNA reads as follows: TGCGCCAGCAGTCCCTTTCCGACTAGCGGGAGGGAGACCCAGTACTTC. Translated, this gives CASSPFPTSGRETQYF.